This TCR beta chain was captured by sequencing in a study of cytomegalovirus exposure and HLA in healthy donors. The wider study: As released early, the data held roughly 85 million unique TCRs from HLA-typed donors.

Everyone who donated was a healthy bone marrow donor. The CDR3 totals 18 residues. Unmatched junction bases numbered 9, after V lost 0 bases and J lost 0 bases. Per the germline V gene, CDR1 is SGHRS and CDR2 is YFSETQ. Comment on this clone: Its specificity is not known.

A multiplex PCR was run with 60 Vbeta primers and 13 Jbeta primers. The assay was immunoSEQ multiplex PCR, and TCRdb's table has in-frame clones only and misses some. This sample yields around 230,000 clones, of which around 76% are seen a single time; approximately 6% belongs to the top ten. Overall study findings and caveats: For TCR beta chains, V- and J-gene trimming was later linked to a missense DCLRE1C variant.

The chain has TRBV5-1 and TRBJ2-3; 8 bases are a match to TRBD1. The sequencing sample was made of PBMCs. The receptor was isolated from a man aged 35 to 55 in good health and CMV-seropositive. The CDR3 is CASSLGGTGGISTDTQYF. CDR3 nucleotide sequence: TGCGCCAGCAGCTTGGGGGGGACAGGCGGGATTAGCACAGATACGCAGTATTTT.